This T cell receptor (beta chain) was sequenced for a study of OX40 agonist ivuxolimab in advanced cancers. V lost 6 bases and J 0 bases, leaving 5 bases between the germline ends. This CDR3 has 12 residues. Germline CDR1 and CDR2: MNHEY and SMNVEV (reference sequence). Findings and limits, study-wide: Some of the nonresponding patients also showed low levels of normalized T-cell clonal expansion. Blood T cells, both CD4+ and CD8+, expanded clonally by week 6 at 0.1 to 3.0 mg/kg.

With respect to this clone: Its antigen is unidentified.

Sequenced by immunoSEQ multiplex PCR; TCRdb stores in-frame clones only, minus some. The table shows about 89,000 clones, with around 90% occurring only once. Sequencing was performed on CD4+ or CD8+ T cells sorted from blood, taken in a trial of the OX40 agonist ivuxolimab. This sequence was found in an adult with an advanced solid tumor such as melanoma, head and neck, liver or kidney cancer. This chain uses TRBV27 with TRBJ1-1, with D unclear. The CDR3 loop reads CASSTMNTEAFF. The CDR3 DNA sequence: TGTGCCAGCAGCACAATGAACACTGAAGCTTTCTTT.